This TCR beta chain was recovered during a study of T cell responses to AZD1222 COVID-19 vaccine. This clone was recorded a few times. Deletions cut 2 bases from V and 0 bases from J, with 7 bases between. Germline V gene data show CDR1 as LGHNA and CDR2 as YNFKEQ. CDR3 length: 14 residues. Sequenced by immunoSEQ multiplex PCR; TCRdb stores in-frame clones only, minus some. The repertoire holds more than 95,000 clones, with 82% as singletons. The chain uses TRBV4-2 and TRBJ1-1; D is unclear. This TCR was sampled from an adult in good health. The source was peripheral blood, collected on day 0 of AZD1222 vaccination. The CDR3 region has the DNA TGTGCCAGCAGCCAACGGGGAATGAACACTGAAGCTTTCTTT. This translates into CASSQRGMNTEAFF.